The 8 T cell receptor beta chains below all came from one sample that was sequenced in a study of shared clonotypes between healthy human individuals. Sequencing was performed with immunoSEQ multiplex PCR; in TCRdb, only in-frame clones are kept and a portion is missing. The table has 2.3 million or so clones, more than 85% seen once. Source material: naive CD4+ T cells from PBMCs. Described subset: CD45RA+ positively selected. The receptor set was obtained from a man aged 18 to 30 in good health. Some clones in this sample may be carry-over from other donors' samples.

This sequence joins TRBV6-5 and TRBJ1-2; possible D gene TRBD1, 6 bases. CDR3 length: 15 amino acids. The V gene's germline CDR1 is MNHEY and CDR2 SVGAGI. V shed 2 bases and J shed 6 bases, with 16 bases lying between them. The CDR3 region has the DNA TGTGCCAGCAGTTACGGTCCCCGGGGGGGCGATGGCTACACCTTC. Translation: CASSYGPRGGDGYTF.

The chain uses TRBV5-4 and TRBJ2-2; 10 bases are shared with TRBD2. Germline CDR1 reads SGHNT; CDR2 reads YYREEE (reference sequence). V lost 3 bases and J lost 5; bases outside the gene matches: 7. This CDR3 has 16 amino acids. The CDR3 DNA follows: TGTGCCAGCAGCTCCGCTAGCGGGAGCACAACCGGGGAGCTGTTTTTT. The encoded protein is CASSSASGSTTGELFF.

V gene TRBV19 combines with J gene TRBJ1-2; D perhaps matches TRBD1 (5 bases). The CDR3 runs 13 residues. V lost 11 bases to trimming and J lost 8 bases, with 21 bases between them. Germline-derived CDR1 and CDR2 are LNHDA and SQIVND (reference sequence). The CDR3 DNA follows: TGTGCCTCCGAAGCAGCTCCCAGGGAGGGCTACACCTTC. It is translated as CASEAAPREGYTF.

The chain recombines TRBV11-2 with TRBJ1-3; TRBD1 matches 8 bases. CDR1 and CDR2 from the germline V gene are SGHAT and FQNNGV. CDR3 size: 14 residues. The V segment lost 5 bases and the J segment 4 bases; nucleotides outside the gene matches: 4. CDR3 in DNA: TGTGCCAGCAGCAGGACAGGGTCCGGAAACACCATATATTTT. The encoded protein is CASSRTGSGNTIYF.

In DNA form, the CDR3 reads TGTGCCAGCAGTCCCCCCCGGGGGGGTGTGGAGACCCAGTACTTC. This sequence encodes CASSPPRGGVETQYF. This rearrangement joins TRBV28 to TRBJ2-5, with TRBD2 matching over 8 bases. Germline lookup yields CDR1 MDHEN and CDR2 SYDVKM. The CDR3 has 15 residues. J was trimmed by 5 bases and V by 5 bases; bases with no gene match: 10.

The chain carries TRBV6-5 and TRBJ1-2, with 7 positions matching TRBD1. CDR3 length: 15 amino acids. Losses at the gene ends were 4 bases for V and 4 bases for J; bases not matched to a gene: 9. Germline CDR1 is MNHEY and CDR2 is SVGAGI. CDR3 nucleotides: TGTGCCAGCAGTTCCCCGACAGGGTCGGGCTATGGCTACACCTTC. This encodes CASSSPTGSGYGYTF.

V usage is TRBV7-2 and J usage is TRBJ2-7; 11 nucleotides match TRBD2. This CDR3 region has 16 residues. V gave up 1 base and J gave up 4 bases; unmatched junction bases: 6. Germline CDR1 SGHTA, CDR2 FQGNSA. Written as DNA, the CDR3 is TGTGCCAGCAGCTTAGATCTTAGCGGGAGGGCTTACGAGCAGTACTTC. Translated: CASSLDLSGRAYEQYF.

This clone was counted a single time. The chain carries TRBV5-1 and TRBJ1-2; D remains ambiguous. Germline V gives CDR1 SGHRS, CDR2 YFSETQ. The germline V and J ends were trimmed by 0 bases and 8 bases, with 17 bases remaining between them. The CDR3 is 15 amino acids. Here the CDR3 reads CASSLVSGDVPGYTF. The CDR3 DNA sequence: TGCGCCAGCAGCTTGGTATCGGGAGATGTTCCGGGCTACACCTTC.